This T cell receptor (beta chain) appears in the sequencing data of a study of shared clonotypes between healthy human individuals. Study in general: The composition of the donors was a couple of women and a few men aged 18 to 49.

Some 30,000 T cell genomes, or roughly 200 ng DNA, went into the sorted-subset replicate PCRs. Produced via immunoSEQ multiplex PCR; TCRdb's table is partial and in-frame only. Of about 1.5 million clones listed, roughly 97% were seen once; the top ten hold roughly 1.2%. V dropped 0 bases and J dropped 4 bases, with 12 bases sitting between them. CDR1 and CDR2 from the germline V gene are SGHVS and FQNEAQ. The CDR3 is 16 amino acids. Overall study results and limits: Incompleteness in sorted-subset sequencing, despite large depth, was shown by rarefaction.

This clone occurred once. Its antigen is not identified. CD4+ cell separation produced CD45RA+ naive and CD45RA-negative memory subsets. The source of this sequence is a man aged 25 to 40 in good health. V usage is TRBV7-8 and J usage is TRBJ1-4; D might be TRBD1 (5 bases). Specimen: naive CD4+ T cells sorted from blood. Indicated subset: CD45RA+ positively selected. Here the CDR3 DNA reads TGTGCCAGCAGCTTAGCGTTCCAGGGAATTAATGAAAAACTGTTTTTT. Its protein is CASSLAFQGINEKLFF.